This TCR beta chain is drawn from a study of radiation and T cells in renal cell carcinoma. Assay: immunoSEQ multiplex PCR; the TCRdb copy retains only in-frame clones and omits some. The repertoire includes 80,000 or so clones, 70% to 90% of them detected once, and roughly 5.4% sits in the top ten. This sample's time point: blood 4 weeks post-SBRT, at nephrectomy. Described treatment: 15 Gy SBRT to primary tumor, nephrectomy 4 weeks later. With 8 bases removed from V and 0 bases from J, the gap between germline ends came to 5 bases. The germline V gene encodes CDR1 MNHNS and CDR2 SASEGT. The CDR3 has 13 amino acids. This clone was detected once.

This specimen consisted of blood, obtained from a patient whose treatment included radiotherapy and nephrectomy. The chain uses TRBV6-1 and TRBJ2-6; no firm D call. This TCR came from a woman aged 70-85 years with renal cell carcinoma. This CDR3 reads CASGNSGANVLTF. The DNA of the CDR3 is TGTGCCAGCGGAAACTCTGGGGCCAACGTCCTGACTTTC.